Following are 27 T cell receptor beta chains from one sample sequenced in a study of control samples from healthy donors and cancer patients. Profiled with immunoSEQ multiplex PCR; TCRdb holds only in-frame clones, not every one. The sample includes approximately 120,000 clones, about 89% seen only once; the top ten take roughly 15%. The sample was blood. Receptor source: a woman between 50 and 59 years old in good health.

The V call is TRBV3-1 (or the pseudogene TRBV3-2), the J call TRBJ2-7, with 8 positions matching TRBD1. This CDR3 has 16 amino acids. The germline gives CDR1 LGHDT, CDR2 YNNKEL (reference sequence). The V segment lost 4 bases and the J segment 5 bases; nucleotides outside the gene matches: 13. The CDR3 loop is CASSPNDWDRYNEQYF. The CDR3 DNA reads TGTGCCAGCAGCCCAAATGATTGGGACAGGTACAACGAGCAGTACTTC.

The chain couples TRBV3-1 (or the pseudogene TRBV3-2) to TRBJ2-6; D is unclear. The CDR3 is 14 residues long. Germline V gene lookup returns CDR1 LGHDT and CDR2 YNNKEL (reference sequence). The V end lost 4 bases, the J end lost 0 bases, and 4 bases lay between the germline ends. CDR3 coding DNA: TGTGCCAGCAGCCCGTCCTCTGGGGCCAACGTCCTGACTTTC. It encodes CASSPSSGANVLTF.

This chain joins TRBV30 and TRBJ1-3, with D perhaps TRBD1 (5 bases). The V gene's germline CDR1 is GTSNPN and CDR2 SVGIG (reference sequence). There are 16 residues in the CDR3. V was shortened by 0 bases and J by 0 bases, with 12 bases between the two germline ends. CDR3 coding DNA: TGTGCCTGGAGTGTAGTGAGGGGAGGCTCTGGAAACACCATATATTTT. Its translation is CAWSVVRGGSGNTIYF.

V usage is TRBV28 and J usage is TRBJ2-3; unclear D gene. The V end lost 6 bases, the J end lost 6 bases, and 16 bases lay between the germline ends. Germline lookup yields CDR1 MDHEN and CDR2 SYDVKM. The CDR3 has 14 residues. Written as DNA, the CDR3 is TGTGCCAGCAGACGGCCACCGGGTACCGATACGCAGTATTTT. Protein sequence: CASRRPPGTDTQYF.

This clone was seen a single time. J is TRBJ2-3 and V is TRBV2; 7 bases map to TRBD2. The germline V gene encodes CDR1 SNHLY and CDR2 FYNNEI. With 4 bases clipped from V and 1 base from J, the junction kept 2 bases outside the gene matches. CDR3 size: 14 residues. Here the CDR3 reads CASSASGGTDTQYF. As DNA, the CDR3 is TGTGCCAGCAGTGCGAGCGGGGGCACAGATACGCAGTATTTT.

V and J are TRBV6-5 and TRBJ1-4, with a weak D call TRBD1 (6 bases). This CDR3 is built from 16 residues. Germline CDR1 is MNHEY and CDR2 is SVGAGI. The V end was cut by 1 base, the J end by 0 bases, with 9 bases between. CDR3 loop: CASSYFTGPTNEKLFF. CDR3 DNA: TGTGCCAGCAGTTACTTCACAGGGCCAACTAATGAAAAACTGTTTTTT.

The CDR3 here is CASSPRVPSGRARTDTQYF. As DNA, the CDR3 is TGTGCCAGCTCACCACGGGTCCCTAGCGGGAGGGCCCGGACAGATACGCAGTATTTT. The gene calls are TRBV18 and TRBJ2-3; 12 positions agree with TRBD2. CDR1 KGHSH and CDR2 LQKENI come from the germline V gene. The V gene end was trimmed by 1 base and the J gene end by 3 bases; junction bases not matched to a gene: 11. The CDR3 consists of 19 residues.

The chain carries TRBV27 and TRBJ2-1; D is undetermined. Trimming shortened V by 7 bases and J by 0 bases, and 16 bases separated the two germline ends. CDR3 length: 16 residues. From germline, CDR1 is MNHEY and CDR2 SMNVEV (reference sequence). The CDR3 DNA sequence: TGTGCCAGCACTTTTACCGGCTCGATCTCCTACAATGAGCAGTTCTTC. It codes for CASTFTGSISYNEQFF.

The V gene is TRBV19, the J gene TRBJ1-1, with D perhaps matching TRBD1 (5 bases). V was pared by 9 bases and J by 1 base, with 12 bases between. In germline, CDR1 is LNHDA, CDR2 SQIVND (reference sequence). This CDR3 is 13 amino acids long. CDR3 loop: CASLQASNTEAFF. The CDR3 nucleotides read TGTGCCAGCCTACAGGCGTCGAACACTGAAGCTTTCTTT.

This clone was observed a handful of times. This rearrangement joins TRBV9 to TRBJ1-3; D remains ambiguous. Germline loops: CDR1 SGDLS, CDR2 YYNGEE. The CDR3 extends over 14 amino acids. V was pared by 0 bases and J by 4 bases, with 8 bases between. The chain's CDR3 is CASSVGLIGNTIYF. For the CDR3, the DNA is TGTGCCAGCAGCGTAGGCCTAATCGGAAACACCATATATTTT.

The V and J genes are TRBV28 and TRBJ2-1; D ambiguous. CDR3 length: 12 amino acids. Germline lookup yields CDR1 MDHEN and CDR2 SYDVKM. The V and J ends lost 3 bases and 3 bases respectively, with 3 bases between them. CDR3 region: CASSFDYNEQFF. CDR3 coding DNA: TGTGCCAGCAGTTTTGACTACAATGAGCAGTTCTTC.

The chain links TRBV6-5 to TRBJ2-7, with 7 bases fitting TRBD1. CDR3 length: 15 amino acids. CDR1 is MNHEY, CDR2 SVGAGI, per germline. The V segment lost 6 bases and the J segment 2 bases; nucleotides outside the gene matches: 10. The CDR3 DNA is TGTGCCAGCAGCACCGCGGCAGGGGGTGCCTACGAGCAGTACTTC. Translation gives CASSTAAGGAYEQYF.

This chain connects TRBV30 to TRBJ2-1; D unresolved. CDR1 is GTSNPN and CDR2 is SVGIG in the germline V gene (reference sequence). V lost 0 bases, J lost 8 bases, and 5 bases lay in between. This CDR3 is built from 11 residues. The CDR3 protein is CAWSVLYEQFF. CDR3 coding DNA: TGTGCCTGGAGTGTATTATATGAGCAGTTCTTC.

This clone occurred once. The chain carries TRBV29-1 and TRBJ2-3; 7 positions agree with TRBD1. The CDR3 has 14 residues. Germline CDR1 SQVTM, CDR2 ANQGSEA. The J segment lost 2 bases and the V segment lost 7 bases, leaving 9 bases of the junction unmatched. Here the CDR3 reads CSGGQERLTDTQYF. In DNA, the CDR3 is TGCAGCGGTGGACAGGAGAGACTCACAGATACGCAGTATTTT.

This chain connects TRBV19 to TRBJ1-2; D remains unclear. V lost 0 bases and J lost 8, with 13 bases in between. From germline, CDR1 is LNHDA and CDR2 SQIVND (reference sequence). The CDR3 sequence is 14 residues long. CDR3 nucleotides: TGTGCCAGTAGTATAGATCCAGGCGCGGGGGGCTACACCTTC. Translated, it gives CASSIDPGAGGYTF.

The CDR3 protein is CASSEGGRELFF. The CDR3 DNA is TGTGCCAGCAGTGAAGGGGGCCGGGAGCTGTTTTTT. This chain connects TRBV2 to TRBJ2-2; possibly TRBD1 for D (5 bases). Germline assignment: CDR1 SNHLY and CDR2 FYNNEI. Trimming shortened V by 1 base and J by 9 bases, and 6 bases separated the two germline ends. The CDR3 covers 12 residues.

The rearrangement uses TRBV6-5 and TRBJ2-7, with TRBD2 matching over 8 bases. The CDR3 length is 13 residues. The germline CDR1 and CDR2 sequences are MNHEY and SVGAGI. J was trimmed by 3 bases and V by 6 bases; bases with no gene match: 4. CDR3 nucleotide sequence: TGTGCCAGCAGAAACCGGGGGGGCTACGAGCAGTACGTC. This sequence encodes CASRNRGGYEQYV.

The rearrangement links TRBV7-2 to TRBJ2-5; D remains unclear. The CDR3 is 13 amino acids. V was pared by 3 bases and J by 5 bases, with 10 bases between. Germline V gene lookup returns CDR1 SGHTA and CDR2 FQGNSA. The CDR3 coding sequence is TGTGCCAGCAGCTTCTCGCATGTGGAGACCCAGTACTTC. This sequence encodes CASSFSHVETQYF.

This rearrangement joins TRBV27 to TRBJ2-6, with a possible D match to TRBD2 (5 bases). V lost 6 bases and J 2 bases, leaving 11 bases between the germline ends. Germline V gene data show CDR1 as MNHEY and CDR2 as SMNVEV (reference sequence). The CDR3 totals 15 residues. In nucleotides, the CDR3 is TGTGCCAGCAGGCGGGCCACTCCTGGGGCCAACGTCCTGACTTTC. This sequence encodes CASRRATPGANVLTF.

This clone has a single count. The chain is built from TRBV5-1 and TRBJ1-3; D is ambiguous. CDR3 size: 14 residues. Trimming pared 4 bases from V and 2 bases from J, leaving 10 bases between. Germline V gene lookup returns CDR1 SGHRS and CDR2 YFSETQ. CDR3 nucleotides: TGCGCCAGCAGCCCTCCCGACGCTGGAAACACCATATATTTT. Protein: CASSPPDAGNTIYF.

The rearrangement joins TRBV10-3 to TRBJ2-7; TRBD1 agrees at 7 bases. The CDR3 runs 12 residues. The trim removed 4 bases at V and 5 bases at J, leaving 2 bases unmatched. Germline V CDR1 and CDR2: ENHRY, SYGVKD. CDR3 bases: TGTGCCATCAGTGTACAGGGGAACGAGCAGTACTTC. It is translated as CAISVQGNEQYF.

The DNA for the CDR3 is TGTGCCATCAAAACAAGTGATCAGACCCTCACCGGGGAGCTGTTTTTT. Encoded protein: CAIKTSDQTLTGELFF. The chain uses TRBV10-3 and TRBJ2-2, with D uncertain. The V end was cut by 7 bases, the J end by 4 bases, with 19 bases between. This CDR3 region has 16 residues. Germline lookup yields CDR1 ENHRY and CDR2 SYGVKD.

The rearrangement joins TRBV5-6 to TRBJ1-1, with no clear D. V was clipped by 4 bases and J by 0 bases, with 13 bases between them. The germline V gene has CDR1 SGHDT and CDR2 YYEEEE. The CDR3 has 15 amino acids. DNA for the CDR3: TGTGCCAGCAGCCCAAGAGGTGACATGAACACTGAAGCTTTCTTT. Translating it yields CASSPRGDMNTEAFF. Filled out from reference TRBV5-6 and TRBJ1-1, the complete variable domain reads DAGVTQSPTHLIKTRGQQVTLRCSPKSGHDTVSWYQQALGQGPQFIFQYYEEEERQRGNFPDRFSGHQFPNYSSELNVNALLLGDSALYLCASSPRGDMNTEAFFGQGTRLTVV.

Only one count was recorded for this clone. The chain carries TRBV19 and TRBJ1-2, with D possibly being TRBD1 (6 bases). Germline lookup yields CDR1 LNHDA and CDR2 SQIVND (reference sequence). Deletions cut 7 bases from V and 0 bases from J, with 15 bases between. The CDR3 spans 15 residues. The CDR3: CASKQVAGANYGYTF. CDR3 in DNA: TGTGCCAGTAAACAAGTGGCAGGGGCTAACTATGGCTACACCTTC.

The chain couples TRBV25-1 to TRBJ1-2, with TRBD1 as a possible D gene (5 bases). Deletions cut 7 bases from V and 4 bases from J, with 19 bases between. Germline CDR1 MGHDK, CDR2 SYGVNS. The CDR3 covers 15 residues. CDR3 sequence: CASKGTGMLTYGYTF. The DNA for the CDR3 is TGTGCCAGCAAGGGGACGGGGATGCTAACCTATGGCTACACCTTC.

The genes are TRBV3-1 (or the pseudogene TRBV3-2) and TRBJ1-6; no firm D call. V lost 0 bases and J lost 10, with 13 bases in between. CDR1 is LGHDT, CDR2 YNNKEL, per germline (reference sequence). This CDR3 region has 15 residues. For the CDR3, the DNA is TGTGCCAGCAGCCAAGATCGCCAGGCCGACTCACCCCTCCACTTT. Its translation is CASSQDRQADSPLHF.

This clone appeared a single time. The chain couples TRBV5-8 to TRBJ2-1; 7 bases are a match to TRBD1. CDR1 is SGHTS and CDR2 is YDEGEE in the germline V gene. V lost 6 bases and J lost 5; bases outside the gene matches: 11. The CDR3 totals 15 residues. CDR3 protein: CASMNPQQGHNEQFF. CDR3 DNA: TGTGCCAGCATGAACCCTCAACAGGGGCACAATGAGCAGTTCTTC.